This TCR beta chain is from a study of breast tumors, draining lymph nodes, adjacent tissues. In germline, CDR1 is SGHKS, CDR2 YYEKEE (reference sequence). J lost 1 base, V lost 4 bases, and 21 bases had no gene match. The length of the CDR3 is 20 residues. The lymph nodes were axillary draining lymph nodes from breast cancer patients. This clonotype appeared many times. TCRdb re-analysed the multiplex PCR reads in MiXCR, keeping a single row per CDR3 protein. The table lists under 250,000 distinct CDR3 sequences, about 30% of them singletons. The sequence came from a female donor with breast cancer. Some clones in this sample may be carry-over from other donors' samples. The chain employs TRBV5-5 and TRBJ2-7; 9 nucleotides agree with TRBD1. Sequencing used axillary lymph node tissue. Written as DNA, the CDR3 is TGTGCCAGCAGCCTCACCTACCCGGCCCCGGGACAGGGTAGTTCCTACGAGCAGTACTTC. Its protein is CASSLTYPAPGQGSSYEQYF.